This paragraph covers one T cell receptor (beta chain) sequence. Its antigen is undetermined. Clones were read by immunoSEQ multiplex PCR, and TCRdb kept only the in-frame ones, dropping some. The sample shows about 15,000 clones, roughly 85% of them seen only once. This sample is drawn from a study of T cells in localized non-small cell lung cancer. Study-wide results and caveats: Clonality peaked in uninvolved adjacent lung rather than tumor. Appearance in adjacent lung was seen for a median about 60 of the top 100 tumor clones.

This CDR3 region has 13 residues. Germline V lookup: CDR1 SNHLY, CDR2 FYNNEI. Germline trimming cut 8 bases from V and 7 bases from J; bases unmatched to any gene: 11. The receptor was derived from a woman aged 40 to 75 with stage I lung adenocarcinoma. The J gene is TRBJ2-7, the V gene TRBV2; 7 nucleotides line up with TRBD1. Sequencing was performed on peripheral blood, taken before any cancer treatment. CDR3 amino acids: CASVFLGGGEQYF. CDR3 DNA sequence: TGTGCCAGCGTCTTTTTAGGGGGCGGGGAGCAGTACTTC.